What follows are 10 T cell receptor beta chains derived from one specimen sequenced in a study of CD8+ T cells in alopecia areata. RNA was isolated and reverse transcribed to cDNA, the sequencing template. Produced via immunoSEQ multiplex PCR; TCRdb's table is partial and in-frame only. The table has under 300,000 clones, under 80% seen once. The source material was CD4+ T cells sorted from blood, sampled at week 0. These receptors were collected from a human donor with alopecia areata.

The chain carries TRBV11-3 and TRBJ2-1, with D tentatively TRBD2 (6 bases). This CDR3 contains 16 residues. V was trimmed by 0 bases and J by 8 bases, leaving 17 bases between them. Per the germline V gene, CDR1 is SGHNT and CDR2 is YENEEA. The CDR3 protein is CASSLESSVGGHEQFF. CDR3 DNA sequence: TGTGCCAGCAGCTTAGAGTCTAGCGTGGGAGGCCATGAGCAGTTCTTC.

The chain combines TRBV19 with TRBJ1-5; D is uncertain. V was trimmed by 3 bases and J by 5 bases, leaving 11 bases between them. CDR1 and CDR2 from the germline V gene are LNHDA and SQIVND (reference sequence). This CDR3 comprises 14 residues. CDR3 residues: CASSIRTGDQPQHF. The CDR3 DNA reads TGTGCCAGTAGTATCCGGACGGGAGATCAGCCCCAGCATTTT.

CDR3 protein: CASAREDSEAFF. In DNA form, the CDR3 reads TGTGCCAGCGCCCGAGAGGACAGTGAAGCTTTCTTT. This chain joins TRBV7-9 and TRBJ1-1; the D gene is possibly TRBD1 (6 bases). This CDR3 contains 12 residues. Trimming pared 8 bases from V and 7 bases from J, leaving 14 bases between. Looked up from germline, CDR1 is SEHNR and CDR2 is FQNEAQ (reference sequence).

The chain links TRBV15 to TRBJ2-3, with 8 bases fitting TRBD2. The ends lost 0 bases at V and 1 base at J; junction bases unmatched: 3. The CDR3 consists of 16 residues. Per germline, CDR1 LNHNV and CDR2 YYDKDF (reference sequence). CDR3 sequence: CATSRERGARTDTQYF. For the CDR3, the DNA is TGTGCCACCAGCAGAGAGCGGGGGGCTCGCACAGATACGCAGTATTTT.

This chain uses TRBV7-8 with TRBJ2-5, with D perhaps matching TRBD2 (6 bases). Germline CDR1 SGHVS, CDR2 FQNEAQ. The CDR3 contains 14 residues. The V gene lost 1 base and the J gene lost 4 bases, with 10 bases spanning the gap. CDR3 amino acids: CASSLVMEGETQYF. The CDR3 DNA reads TGTGCCAGCAGCTTAGTGATGGAGGGAGAGACCCAGTACTTC.

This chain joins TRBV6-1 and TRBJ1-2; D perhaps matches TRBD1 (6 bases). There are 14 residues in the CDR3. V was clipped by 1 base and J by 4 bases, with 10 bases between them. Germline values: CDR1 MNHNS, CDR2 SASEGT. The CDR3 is CASSEVTGPYGYTF. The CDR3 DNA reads TGTGCCAGCAGTGAAGTCACAGGGCCCTATGGCTACACCTTC.

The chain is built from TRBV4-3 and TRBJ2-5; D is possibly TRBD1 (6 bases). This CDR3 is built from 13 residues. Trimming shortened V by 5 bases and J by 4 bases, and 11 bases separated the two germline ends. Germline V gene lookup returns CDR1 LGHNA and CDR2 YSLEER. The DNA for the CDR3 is TGCGCCAGCAGCGCAGGGGTACGAGAGACCCAGTACTTC. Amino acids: CASSAGVRETQYF.

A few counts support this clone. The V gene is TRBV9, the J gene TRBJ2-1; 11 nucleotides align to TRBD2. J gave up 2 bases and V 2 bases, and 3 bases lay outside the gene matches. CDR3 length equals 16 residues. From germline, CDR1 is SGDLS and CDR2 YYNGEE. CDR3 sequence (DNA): TGTGCCAGCAGCGTTAGCGGGGGGGCCCCCTACAATGAGCAGTTCTTC. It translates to CASSVSGGAPYNEQFF.

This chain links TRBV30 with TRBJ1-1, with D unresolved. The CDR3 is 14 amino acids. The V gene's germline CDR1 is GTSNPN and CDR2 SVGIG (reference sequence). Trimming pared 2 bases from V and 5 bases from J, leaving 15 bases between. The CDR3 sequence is CAWSFDSLGTEAFF. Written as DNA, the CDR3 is TGTGCCTGGAGTTTCGATTCCCTAGGGACTGAAGCTTTCTTT.

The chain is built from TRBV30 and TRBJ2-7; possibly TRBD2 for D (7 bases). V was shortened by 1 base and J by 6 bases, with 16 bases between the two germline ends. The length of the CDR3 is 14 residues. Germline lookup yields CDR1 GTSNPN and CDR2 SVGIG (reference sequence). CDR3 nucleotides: TGTGCCTGGAGTGGGGGAGGGGGAGTCAGCGAGCAGTACTTC. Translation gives CAWSGGGGVSEQYF.